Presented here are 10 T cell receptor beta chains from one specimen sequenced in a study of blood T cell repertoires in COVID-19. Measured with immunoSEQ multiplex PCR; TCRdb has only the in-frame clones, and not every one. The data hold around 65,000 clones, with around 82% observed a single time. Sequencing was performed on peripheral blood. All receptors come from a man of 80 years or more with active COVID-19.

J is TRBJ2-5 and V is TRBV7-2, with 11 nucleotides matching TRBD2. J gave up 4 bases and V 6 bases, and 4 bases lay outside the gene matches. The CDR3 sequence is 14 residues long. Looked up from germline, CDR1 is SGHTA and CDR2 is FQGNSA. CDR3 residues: CASSNSGGAETQYF. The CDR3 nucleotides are TGTGCCAGCAGTAATAGCGGGGGGGCAGAGACCCAGTACTTC.

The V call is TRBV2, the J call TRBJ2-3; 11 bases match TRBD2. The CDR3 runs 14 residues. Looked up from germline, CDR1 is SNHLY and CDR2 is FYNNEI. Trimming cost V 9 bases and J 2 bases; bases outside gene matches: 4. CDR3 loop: CASTSGGYTDTQYF. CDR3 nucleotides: TGTGCCAGTACTAGCGGGGGTTACACAGATACGCAGTATTTT. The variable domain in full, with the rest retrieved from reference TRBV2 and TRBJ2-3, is EPEVTQTPSHQVTQMGQEVILRCVPISNHLYFYWYRQILGQKVEFLVSFYNNEISEKSEIFDDQFSVERPDGSNFTLKIRSTKLEDSAMYFCASTSGGYTDTQYFGPGTRLTVL.

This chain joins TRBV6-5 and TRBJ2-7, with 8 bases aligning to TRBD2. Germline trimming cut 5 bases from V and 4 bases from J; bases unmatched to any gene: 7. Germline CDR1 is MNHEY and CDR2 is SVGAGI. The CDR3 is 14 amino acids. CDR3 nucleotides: TGTGCCAGCAGTCCCGGGGGGGGCGCTTACGAGCAGTACTTC. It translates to CASSPGGGAYEQYF.

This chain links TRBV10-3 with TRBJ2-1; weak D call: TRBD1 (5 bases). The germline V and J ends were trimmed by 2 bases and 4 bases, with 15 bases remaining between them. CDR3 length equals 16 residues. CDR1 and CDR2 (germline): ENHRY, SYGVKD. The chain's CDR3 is CAISEEPGSRYNEQFF. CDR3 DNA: TGTGCCATCAGTGAGGAGCCAGGGTCACGTTACAATGAGCAGTTCTTC.

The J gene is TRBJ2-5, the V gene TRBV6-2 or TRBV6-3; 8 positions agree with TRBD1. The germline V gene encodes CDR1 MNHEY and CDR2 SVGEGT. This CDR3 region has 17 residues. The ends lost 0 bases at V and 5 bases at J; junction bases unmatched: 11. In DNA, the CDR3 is TGTGCCAGCAGTTACTCGCTCCCCCGGACAGGGAAGGAGACCCAGTACTTC. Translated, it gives CASSYSLPRTGKETQYF.

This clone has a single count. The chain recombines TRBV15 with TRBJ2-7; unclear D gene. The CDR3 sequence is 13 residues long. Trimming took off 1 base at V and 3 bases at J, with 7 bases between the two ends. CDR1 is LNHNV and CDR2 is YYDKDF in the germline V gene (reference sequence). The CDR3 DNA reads TGTGCCACCAGCAGAGCCCCAGTCTACGAGCAGTACTTC. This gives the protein CATSRAPVYEQYF.

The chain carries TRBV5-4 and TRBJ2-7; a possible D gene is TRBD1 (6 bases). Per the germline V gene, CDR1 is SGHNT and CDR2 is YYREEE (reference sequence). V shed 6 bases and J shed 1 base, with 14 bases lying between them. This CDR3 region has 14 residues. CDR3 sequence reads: CASKRIGQSYEQYF. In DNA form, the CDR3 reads TGTGCCAGCAAAAGAATCGGACAGTCCTACGAGCAGTACTTC.

CDR3 nucleotides: TGTGCCAGCAGCTTAGTCCGGGTGAACACCGGGGAGCTGTTTTTT. Its translation is CASSLVRVNTGELFF. The chain joins TRBV11-2 to TRBJ2-2; D gene ambiguous. The CDR3 contains 15 residues. V lost 1 base, J lost 1 base, and 7 bases lay in between. Germline CDR1 SGHAT, CDR2 FQNNGV.

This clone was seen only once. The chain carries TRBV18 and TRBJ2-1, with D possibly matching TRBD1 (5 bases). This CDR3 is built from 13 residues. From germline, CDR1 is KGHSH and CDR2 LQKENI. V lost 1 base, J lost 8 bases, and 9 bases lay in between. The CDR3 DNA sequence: TGTGCCAGCTCACCACGGCAGGGTGATGAGCAGTTCTTC. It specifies CASSPRQGDEQFF.

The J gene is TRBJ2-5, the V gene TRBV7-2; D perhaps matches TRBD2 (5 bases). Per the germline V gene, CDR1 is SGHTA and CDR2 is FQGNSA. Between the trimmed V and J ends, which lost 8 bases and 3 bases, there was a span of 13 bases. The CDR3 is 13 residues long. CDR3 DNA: TGTGCCAGCCCCGGGATCACAAAAGAGACCCAGTACTTC. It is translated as CASPGITKETQYF.